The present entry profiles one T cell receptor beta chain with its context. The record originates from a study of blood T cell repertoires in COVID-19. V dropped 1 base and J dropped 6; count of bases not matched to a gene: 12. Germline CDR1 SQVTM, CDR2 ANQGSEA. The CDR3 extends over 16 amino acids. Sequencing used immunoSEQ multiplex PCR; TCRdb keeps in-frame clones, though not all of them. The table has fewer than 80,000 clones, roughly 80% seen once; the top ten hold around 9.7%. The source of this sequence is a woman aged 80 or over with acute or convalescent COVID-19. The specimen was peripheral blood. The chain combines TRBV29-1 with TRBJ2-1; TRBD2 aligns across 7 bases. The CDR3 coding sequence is TGCAGCGTTGAAGGGGGCAGGGCAGGGAGGGCCAATGAGCAGTTCTTC. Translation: CSVEGGRAGRANEQFF.